The entry that follows covers one T cell receptor beta chain sequence. This entry is derived from a study of sequential checkpoint blockade in melanoma. In the study overall: Randomization was 1:1 between first-line nivolumab→ipilimumab and ipilimumab→nivolumab. Maintenance nivolumab came after either treatment sequence.

V lost 7 bases, J lost 2 bases, and 4 bases stayed unmatched. Germline assignment: CDR1 MDHEN and CDR2 SYDVKM. The CDR3 sequence is 14 residues long. Treatment indicated: randomized to nivolumab then ipilimumab (arm A) or the reverse (arm B). None of the patients previously received DNA-damaging chemotherapy. Sorted cells were live CD3+CD8+, lacking CD19 and CD56, from PBMCs. The repertoire was sequenced with immunoSEQ multiplex PCR; TCRdb's copy has only in-frame clones and lacks some. The sample contains 30,000 or so clones, 82% of which appear only once. The specimen comprised CD8+ T cells sorted from blood (inferred from file names), sampled from a patient given nivolumab and ipilimumab in sequence. The genes are TRBV28 and TRBJ2-5, with TRBD2 identical over 10 bases. This receptor was taken from a human donor with melanoma. The CDR3 DNA reads as TGTGCCAGCACAAGAGCGGGGGGGCAAGAGACCCAGTACTTC. The encoded protein is CASTRAGGQETQYF.